This T cell receptor beta chain came from a study of blood T cell repertoires in COVID-19 (dated by TCRdb to between 2020 and 2021). Study-wide context: Collaborator samples came from the United States, Italy and Spain and covered acute and convalescent phases of COVID-19. Samples came from the ongoing ImmuneRACE study (first 160 participants) plus 1,254 subjects from 6 global collaborators. The dataset comprised deeply sampled blood TCRbeta repertoires from subjects exposed to, actively infected with, or recovered from COVID-19. The prospective study material was composed of cDNA or gDNA derived from T cells, B-cell-depleted T cells, or PBMCs. The repertoires were released in a freely available public database meant as a resource for research on the immune response to SARS-CoV-2. A de-identified subject ID, COVID-19 status, age in years and sex were almost always included in the sample metadata. Where available, HLA class I and class II types were obtained from metadata supplied by the sample provider rather than from assay-based typing. Summary of the overall study and its limitations: The amount of clinical and demographic metadata varied by source and participant and was provided uncurated.

On this clone: Its antigen remains unidentified. There are no base qualities to consult, and no much larger clone falls within one base.

In the prospective study, participants were about 18 to 100 years old, resided in 20 to 30 geographic areas of the United States, and were enrolled through a virtual design. To assign participants to cohorts, the prospective study relied on clinical history that participants themselves reported in a screening survey and a study questionnaire. A participant counted as exposed if, within 2 weeks of entering the study, that participant had been in contact with someone who had a PCR-confirmed or clinician-diagnosed COVID-19 case. In the prospective study, mobile phlebotomists collected whole blood, serum and a nasopharyngeal or oropharyngeal swab from each participant. Over a roughly 2-month period, participants in the prospective study had the option of providing additional blood draws and questionnaires. Before DNA extraction, blood samples from the prospective study were shipped at room temperature or frozen.

The immunoSEQ Assay, a bias-controlled multiplex PCR, was used to amplify TCRbeta CDR3 regions from genomic DNA. In the paper's pipeline: Nucleated cell counts per sample were estimated from amplification of reference gene primers within the assay. Sequence reads were collapsed and filtered to measure the absolute abundance of every unique TCRbeta CDR3 rearrangement. For each sample, productive Simpson clonality was calculated as the square root of Simpson's diversity index over productive rearrangements. TCRdb took this table from immuneACCESS and kept in-frame rearrangements with V and J called. Such tables lack part of the clones; where checked against another copy, unresolved V genes explain under half of the gap, and the rest is unexplained. The DNA gave D and trimming, while V, J and clone size come from that table. The sample profile shows 140,000 or so clones; about 84% of them were found once. Approximately 1.8% of the sample is taken by the ten largest.

Trimming takes 7 bases off V and 0 bases off J; junction bases not matched to a gene: 17. The CDR3, cysteine through phenylalanine, is 18 amino acids long. Solely the CDR3 DNA is kept, with 54 bases framed from the first base. The germline V gene sets CDR1 to SNHLY and CDR2 to FYNNEI. The TCR comes from a young woman who had been exposed to COVID-19. Recombination connected TRBV2 to TRBJ1-1, and 7 junction bases match TRBD1. The material sequenced was PBMCs or T cells enriched from blood (not recorded which). In nucleotides, the sequence is TGTGCCAGCACCCACCAACCCCCGGGACAGCTGATGAACACTGAAGCTTTCTTT. Its protein is CASTHQPPGQLMNTEAFF.